One and the same sample provided the 13 T cell receptor beta chains below, sequenced in a study of blood T cell repertoires in COVID-19. TCRdb keeps only in-frame clones here, not all; method: immunoSEQ multiplex PCR. The table records 75,000 to 100,000 clones, less than 90% of them present only once. The sample consisted of peripheral blood. The receptor source for this set is a man older than 75 with acute or convalescent COVID-19.

The V call is TRBV21-1, the J call TRBJ1-4; TRBD1, the D gene given by the table, was not confirmed from the DNA. TRBV21-1 constitutes a pseudogene. There are 11 residues in the CDR3. The CDR3 spells CASRLEGELFF. CDR3 DNA sequence: TGTGCCAGCAGGTTAGAGGGGGAACTGTTTTTT.

V usage is TRBV5-4 and J usage is TRBJ2-1, with 11 bases lining up with TRBD2. Trimming took 4 bases from V and 1 from J; bases not matched to a gene: 10. CDR3 length equals 18 residues. Per germline, CDR1 SGHNT and CDR2 YYREEE (reference sequence). CDR3 sequence: CASSINPGLAASYNEQFF. As DNA, the CDR3 is TGTGCCAGCAGCATCAATCCGGGACTAGCGGCGTCCTACAATGAGCAGTTCTTC.

The chain uses TRBV19 and TRBJ1-2, with 12 bases aligning to TRBD1. The germline V gene has CDR1 LNHDA and CDR2 SQIVND (reference sequence). The CDR3 runs to 17 residues. After removal of 6 bases from V and 6 bases from J, the junction contained 14 bases not matched to a gene. CDR3 DNA sequence: TGTGCCAGTAGCAAGGCGGGACAGGGGGCGATACTGGATGGCTACACCTTC. This sequence encodes CASSKAGQGAILDGYTF. The whole variable domain, filled in from reference TRBV19 and TRBJ1-2, reads DGGITQSPKYLFRKEGQNVTLSCEQNLNHDAMYWYRQDPGQGLRLIYYSQIVNDFQKGDIAEGYSVSREKKESFPLTVTSAQKNPTAFYLCASSKAGQGAILDGYTFGSGTRLTVV.

The chain combines TRBV12-5 with TRBJ1-1, with D perhaps TRBD1 (6 bases). CDR1 is LGHNT, CDR2 FRNRAP, per germline. V was shortened by 1 base and J by 4 bases, with 16 bases between the two germline ends. This CDR3 region has 16 residues. This CDR3 reads CASGLDSRGSFTEAFF. The CDR3 DNA reads as TGTGCTAGTGGTTTGGATAGCAGGGGTAGTTTCACTGAAGCTTTCTTT.

V and J are TRBV3-1 (or the pseudogene TRBV3-2) and TRBJ2-3; no reliable D call. CDR1 LGHDT and CDR2 YNNKEL come from the germline V gene (reference sequence). The CDR3 spans 15 residues. V lost 3 bases and J 1 base, leaving 11 bases between the germline ends. The DNA of the CDR3 is TGTGCCAGCAGCCAGACCGGTCGGGGCACAGATACGCAGTATTTT. Translation: CASSQTGRGTDTQYF.

This clone was counted between two and nine times. This rearrangement joins TRBV4-3 to TRBJ2-7; D uncertain. Germline V lookup: CDR1 LGHNA, CDR2 YSLEER. The CDR3 has 15 residues. V lost 1 base and J 7 bases, leaving 17 bases between the germline ends. The chain's CDR3 is CASSQALSGHREQYF. The CDR3 region has the DNA TGCGCCAGCAGCCAAGCTTTGAGTGGGCATCGGGAGCAGTACTTC.

The chain has TRBV4-3 and TRBJ2-1; maybe TRBD1 (5 bases). The CDR3 is made up of 15 amino acids. CDR1 is LGHNA, CDR2 YSLEER, per germline. Trimming stripped 4 bases from V and 0 bases from J, with 10 bases between. The CDR3 sequence: CASSRTQSSYNEQFF. CDR3 sequence (DNA): TGCGCCAGCAGCCGGACACAGTCCTCCTACAATGAGCAGTTCTTC.

The CDR3 bases are TGTGCCAGCAGCTTACTTTCGCGGGGGGAGACCCAGTACTTC. Amino acid sequence: CASSLLSRGETQYF. The V and J genes are TRBV7-3 and TRBJ2-5; 7 bases are a match to TRBD2. In germline, CDR1 is SGHTA, CDR2 FQGTGA. This CDR3 has 14 amino acids. Unmatched junction bases numbered 5, after V lost 2 bases and J lost 5 bases. Full variable domain (missing parts from reference TRBV7-3 and TRBJ2-5): GAGVSQTPSNKVTEKGKYVELRCDPISGHTALYWYRQSLGQGPEFLIYFQGTGAADDSGLPNDRFFAVRPEGSVSTLKIQRTERGDSAVYLCASSLLSRGETQYFGPGTRLLVL.

The chain combines TRBV5-1 with TRBJ1-4; 12 bases fit TRBD1. The CDR3 has 19 residues. The V and J ends lost 1 base and 8 bases, in that order; junction bases with no gene match: 15. Germline CDR1 SGHRS, CDR2 YFSETQ. CDR3 loop: CASSLSPMGQGASQEKLFF. CDR3 bases: TGCGCCAGCAGCTTGTCCCCCATGGGACAGGGGGCAAGTCAGGAAAAACTGTTTTTT.

The chain uses TRBV5-1 and TRBJ2-1, with 11 bases lining up with TRBD2. The CDR3 spans 14 residues. V lost 4 bases, J lost 6 bases, and 3 bases stayed unmatched. Germline V gene lookup returns CDR1 SGHRS and CDR2 YFSETQ. The CDR3 bases are TGCGCCAGCAGCCGCACTAGCGGGAGCAATGAGCAGTTCTTC. Translating it yields CASSRTSGSNEQFF.

The chain carries TRBV6-5 and TRBJ1-2, with a tentative D call TRBD1 (6 bases). The V and J ends lost 6 bases and 4 bases respectively, with 15 bases between them. The CDR3 spans 14 residues. Germline V lookup: CDR1 MNHEY, CDR2 SVGAGI. This CDR3 is CASSTLTGGYGYTF. The CDR3, as DNA: TGTGCCAGCAGCACACTGACAGGTGGCTATGGCTACACCTTC.

The J gene is TRBJ2-7, the V gene TRBV29-1; D perhaps matches TRBD2 (7 bases). Germline lookup yields CDR1 SQVTM and CDR2 ANQGSEA. The CDR3 spans 11 residues. V shed 6 bases and J shed 6 bases, with 12 bases lying between them. CDR3 in DNA: TGCAGCGTGGGGGGGGCCCCCGAGCAGTACTTC. It is translated as CSVGGAPEQYF.

CDR3 in DNA: TGTGCCAGCAGCTTAGACCATGGAGTCGGTGATCAGCCCCAGCATTTT. Translation: CASSLDHGVGDQPQHF. J is TRBJ1-5 and V is TRBV7-9; D is uncertain. CDR3 length equals 16 residues. The V gene's germline CDR1 is SEHNR and CDR2 FQNEAQ (reference sequence). V gave up 1 base and J gave up 5 bases, with 15 bases separating them. The full variable domain, with the rest looked up from reference TRBV7-9 and TRBJ1-5, is DTGVSQNPRHKITKRGQNVTFRCDPISEHNRLYWYRQTLGQGPEFLTYFQNEAQLEKSRLLSDRFSAERPKGSFSTLEIQRTEQGDSAMYLCASSLDHGVGDQPQHFGDGTRLSIL.